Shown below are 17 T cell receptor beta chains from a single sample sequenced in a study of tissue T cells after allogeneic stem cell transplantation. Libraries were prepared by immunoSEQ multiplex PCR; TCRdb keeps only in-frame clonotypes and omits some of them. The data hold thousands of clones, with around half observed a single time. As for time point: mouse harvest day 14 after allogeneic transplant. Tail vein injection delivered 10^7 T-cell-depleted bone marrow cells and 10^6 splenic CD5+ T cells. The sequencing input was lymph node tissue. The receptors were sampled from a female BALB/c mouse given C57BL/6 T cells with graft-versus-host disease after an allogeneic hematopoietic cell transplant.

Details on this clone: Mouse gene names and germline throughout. The CDR3 protein is CASSPGGNTLYF. CDR3 DNA, as far as it was read: TGTGCCAGCAGTCCAGGAGGGAACACCTTGTAC. J is TRBJ2-4 and V is TRBV26; D not resolved. The CDR3 goes on 1 residue after the read ends, and that part is filled in from the germline J gene. CDR1 is KGHPV, CDR2 FQNQEV, per germline (reference sequence). Trimming stripped 4 bases from V and 6 bases from J, with 8 bases between. The CDR3 consists of 12 residues. Full variable domain (missing parts from reference TRBV26 and TRBJ2-4): NSKVIQTPRYLVKGQGQKAKMRCIPEKGHPVVFWYQQNKNNEFKFLINFQNQEVLQQIDMTEKRFSAECPSNSPCSLEIQSSEAGDSALYLCASSPGGNTLYFGAGTRLSVL.

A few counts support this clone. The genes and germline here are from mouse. CDR3 sequence: CASSLGTGVEQYF. Partial CDR3 DNA: TGTGCCAGCAGCTTAGGGACAGGGGTCGAACAGTAC. The chain carries TRBV3 and TRBJ2-7; the match to TRBD1 covers 9 bases. Coverage ceases 1 residue before the CDR3 finishes, and the germline J gene fills in the end. Per the germline V gene, CDR1 is SNHLY and CDR2 is FYNGKV (reference sequence). This CDR3 region has 13 residues. V lost 1 base to trimming and J lost 7 bases; unmatched junction nucleotides: 2.

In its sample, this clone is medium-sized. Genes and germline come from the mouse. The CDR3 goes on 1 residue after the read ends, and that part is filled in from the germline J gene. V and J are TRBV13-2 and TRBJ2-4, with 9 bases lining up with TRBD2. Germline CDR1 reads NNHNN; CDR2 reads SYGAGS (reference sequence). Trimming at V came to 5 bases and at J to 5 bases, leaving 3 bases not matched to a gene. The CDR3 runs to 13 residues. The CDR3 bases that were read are TGTGCCAGCGGGTCTGGGGGGGGAAACACCTTGTAC. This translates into CASGSGGGNTLY. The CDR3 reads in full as CASGSGGGNTLYF.

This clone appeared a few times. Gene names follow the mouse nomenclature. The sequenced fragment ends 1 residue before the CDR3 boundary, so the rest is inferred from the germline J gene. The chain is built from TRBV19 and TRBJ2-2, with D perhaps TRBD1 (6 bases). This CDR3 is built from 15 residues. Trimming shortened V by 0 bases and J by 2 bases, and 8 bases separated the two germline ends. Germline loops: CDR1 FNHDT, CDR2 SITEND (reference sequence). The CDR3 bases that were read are TGTGCCAGCAGTATAGCACAGGGCAACACCGGGCAGCTCTAC. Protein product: CASSIAQGNTGQLY. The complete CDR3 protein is CASSIAQGNTGQLYF.

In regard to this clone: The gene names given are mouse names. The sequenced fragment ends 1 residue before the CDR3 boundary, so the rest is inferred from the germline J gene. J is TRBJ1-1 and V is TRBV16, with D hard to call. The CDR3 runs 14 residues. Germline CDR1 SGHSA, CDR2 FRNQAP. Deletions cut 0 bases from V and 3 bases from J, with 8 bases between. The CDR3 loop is CASSLDRGDTEVFF. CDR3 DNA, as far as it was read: TGTGCAAGCAGCTTAGATCGGGGAGACACAGAAGTCTTC.

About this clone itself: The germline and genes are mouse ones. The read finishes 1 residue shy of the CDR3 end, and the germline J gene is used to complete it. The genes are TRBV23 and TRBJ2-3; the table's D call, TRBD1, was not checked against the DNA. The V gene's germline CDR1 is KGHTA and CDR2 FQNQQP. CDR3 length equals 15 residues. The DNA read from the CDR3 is TGCTCCAGCAGCCGGGGACAGCCTAGTGCAGAAACGCTGTAT. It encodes CSSSRGQPSAETLY. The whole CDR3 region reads CSSSRGQPSAETLYF.

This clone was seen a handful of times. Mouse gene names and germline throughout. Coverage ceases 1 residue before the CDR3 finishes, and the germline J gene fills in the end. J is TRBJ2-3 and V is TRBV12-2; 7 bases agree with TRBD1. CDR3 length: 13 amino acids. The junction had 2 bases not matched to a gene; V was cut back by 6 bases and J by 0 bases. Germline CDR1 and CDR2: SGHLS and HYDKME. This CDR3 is CASNRGSAETLYF. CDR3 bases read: TGTGCCAGCAACAGGGGTAGTGCAGAAACGCTGTAT.

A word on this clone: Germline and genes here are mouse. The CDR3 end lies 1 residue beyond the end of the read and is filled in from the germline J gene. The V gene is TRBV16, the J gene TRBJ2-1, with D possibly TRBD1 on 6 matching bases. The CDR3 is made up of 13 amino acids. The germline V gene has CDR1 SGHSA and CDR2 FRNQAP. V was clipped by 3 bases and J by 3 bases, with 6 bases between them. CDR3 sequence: CASSFRGYAEQFF. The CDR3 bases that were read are TGTGCAAGCAGCTTCAGGGGCTATGCTGAGCAGTTC.

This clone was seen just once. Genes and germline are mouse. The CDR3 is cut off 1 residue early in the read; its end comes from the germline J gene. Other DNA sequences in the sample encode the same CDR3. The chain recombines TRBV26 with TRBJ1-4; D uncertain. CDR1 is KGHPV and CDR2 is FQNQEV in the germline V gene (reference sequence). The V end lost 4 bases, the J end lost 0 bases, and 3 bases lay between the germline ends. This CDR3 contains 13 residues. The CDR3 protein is CASSPVSNERLFF. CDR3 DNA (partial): TGTGCCAGCAGTCCTGTTTCCAACGAAAGATTATTT.

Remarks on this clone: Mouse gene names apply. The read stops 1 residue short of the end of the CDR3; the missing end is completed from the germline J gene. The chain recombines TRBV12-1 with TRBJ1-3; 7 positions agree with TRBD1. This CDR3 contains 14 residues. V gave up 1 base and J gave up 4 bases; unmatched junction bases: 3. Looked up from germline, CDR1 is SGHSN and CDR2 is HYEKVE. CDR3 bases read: TGTGCCAGCTCTCTGGCCAGGGGGGGAAATACGCTCTAT. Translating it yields CASSLARGGNTLY. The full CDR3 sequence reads CASSLARGGNTLYF. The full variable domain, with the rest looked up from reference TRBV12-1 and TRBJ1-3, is DSGVVQSPRHIIKEKGGRSVLTCIPISGHSNVVWYQQTLGKELKFLIQHYEKVERDKGFLPSRFSVQQFDDYHSEMNMSALELEDSAMYFCASSLARGGNTLYFGEGSRLIVV.

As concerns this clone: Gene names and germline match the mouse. The CDR3 loop is CASSDAKGTSQNTLYF. The DNA read from the CDR3 is TGTGCCAGCAGTGATGCGAAGGGGACTAGTCAAAACACCTTGTAC. V usage is TRBV13-1 and J usage is TRBJ2-4; TRBD2 might be the D (6 bases). The CDR3 is cut off 1 residue early in the read; its end comes from the germline J gene. The CDR3 sequence is 16 residues long. Germline V gene sequence: CDR1 NSHNY, CDR2 SYGAGN. V was pared by 0 bases and J by 0 bases, with 11 bases between.

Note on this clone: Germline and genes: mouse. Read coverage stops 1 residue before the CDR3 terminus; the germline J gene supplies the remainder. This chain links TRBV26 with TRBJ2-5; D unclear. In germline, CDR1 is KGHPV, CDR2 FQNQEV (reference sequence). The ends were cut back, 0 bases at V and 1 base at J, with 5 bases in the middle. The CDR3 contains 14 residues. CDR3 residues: CASSLSRHQDTQYF. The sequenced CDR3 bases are TGTGCCAGCAGTCTGTCGAGACACCAAGACACCCAGTAC. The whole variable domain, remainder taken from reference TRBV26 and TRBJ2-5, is NSKVIQTPRYLVKGQGQKAKMRCIPEKGHPVVFWYQQNKNNEFKFLINFQNQEVLQQIDMTEKRFSAECPSNSPCSLEIQSSEAGDSALYLCASSLSRHQDTQYFGPGTRLLVL.

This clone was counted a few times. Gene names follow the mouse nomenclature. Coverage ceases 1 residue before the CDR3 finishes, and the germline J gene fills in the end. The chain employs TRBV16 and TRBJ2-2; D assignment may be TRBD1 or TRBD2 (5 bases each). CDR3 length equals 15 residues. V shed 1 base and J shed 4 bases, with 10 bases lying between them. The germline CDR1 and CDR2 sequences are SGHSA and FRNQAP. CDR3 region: CASSLAGPSTGQLYF. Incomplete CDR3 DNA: TGTGCAAGCAGCTTAGCGGGGCCCAGCACCGGGCAGCTCTAC.

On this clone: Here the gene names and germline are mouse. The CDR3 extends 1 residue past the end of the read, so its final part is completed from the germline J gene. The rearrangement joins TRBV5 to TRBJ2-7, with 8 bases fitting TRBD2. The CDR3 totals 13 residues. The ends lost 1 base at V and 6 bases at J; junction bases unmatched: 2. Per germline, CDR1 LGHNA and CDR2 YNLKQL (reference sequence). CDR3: CASSQAGGFEQYF. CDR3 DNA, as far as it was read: TGTGCCAGCAGCCAAGCTGGGGGGTTTGAACAGTAC.

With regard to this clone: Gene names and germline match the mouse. The sequenced part of the CDR3 DNA is TGTGCCAGCAGTTTGGGAGGGCAAAACACCTTGTAC. The encoded protein is CASSLGGQNTLY. The CDR3 in its entirety is CASSLGGQNTLYF. The chain carries TRBV15 and TRBJ2-4; no reliable D call. The read terminates 1 residue ahead of where the CDR3 ends, so the germline J gene completes it. Germline CDR1 reads SGHND; CDR2 reads FRSKSL. V was shortened by 3 bases and J by 3 bases, with 7 bases between the two germline ends. This CDR3 has 13 residues.

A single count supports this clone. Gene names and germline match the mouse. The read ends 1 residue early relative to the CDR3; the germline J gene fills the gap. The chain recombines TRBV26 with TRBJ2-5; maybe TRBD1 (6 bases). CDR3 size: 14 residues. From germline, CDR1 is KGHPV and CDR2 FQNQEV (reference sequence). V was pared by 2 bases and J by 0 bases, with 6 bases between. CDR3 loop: CASSLGTNQDTQYF. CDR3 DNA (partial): TGTGCCAGCAGTCTGGGGACAAACCAAGACACCCAGTAC.

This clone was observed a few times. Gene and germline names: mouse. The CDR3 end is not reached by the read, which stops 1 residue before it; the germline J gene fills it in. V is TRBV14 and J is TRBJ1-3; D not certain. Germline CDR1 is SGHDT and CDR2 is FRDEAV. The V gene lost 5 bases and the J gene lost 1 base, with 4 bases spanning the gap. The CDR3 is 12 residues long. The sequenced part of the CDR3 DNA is TGTGCCAGCAGAGAATCTGGAAATACGCTCTAT. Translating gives CASRESGNTLY. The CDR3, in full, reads CASRESGNTLYF.